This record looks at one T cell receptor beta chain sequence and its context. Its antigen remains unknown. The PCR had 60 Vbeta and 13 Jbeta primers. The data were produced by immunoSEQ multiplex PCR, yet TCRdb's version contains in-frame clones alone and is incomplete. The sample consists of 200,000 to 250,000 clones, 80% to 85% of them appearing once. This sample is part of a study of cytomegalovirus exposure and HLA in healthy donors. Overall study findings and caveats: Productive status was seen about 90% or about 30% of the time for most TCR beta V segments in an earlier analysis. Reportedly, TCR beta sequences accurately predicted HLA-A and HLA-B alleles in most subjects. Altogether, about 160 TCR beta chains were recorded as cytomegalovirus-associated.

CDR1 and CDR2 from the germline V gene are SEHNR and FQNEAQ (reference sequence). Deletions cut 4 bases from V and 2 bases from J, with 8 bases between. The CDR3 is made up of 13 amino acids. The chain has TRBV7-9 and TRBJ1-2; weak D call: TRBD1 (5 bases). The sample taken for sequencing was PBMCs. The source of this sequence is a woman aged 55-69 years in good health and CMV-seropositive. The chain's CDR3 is CASSSDTNYGYTF. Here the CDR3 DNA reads TGTGCCAGCAGCTCGGACACCAACTATGGCTACACCTTC.